The subject of this entry is one TCR beta chain. What it recognizes is unknown. These data come from a study of cytomegalovirus exposure and HLA in healthy donors. The V and J ends lost 6 bases and 2 bases, in that order; junction bases with no gene match: 3. The CDR3 is made up of 13 amino acids. Germline CDR1 and CDR2: SNHLY and FYNNEI. Whole-study results and caveats: A later analysis linked a missense DCLRE1C variant to TCR beta V- and J-gene trimming.

Amplification used 60 Vbeta primers and 13 Jbeta primers. The data were produced by immunoSEQ multiplex PCR, yet TCRdb's version contains in-frame clones alone and is incomplete. Recorded for this sample: more than 90,000 clones. Source material: PBMCs. This sequence joins TRBV2 and TRBJ2-5; 7 bases are shared with TRBD1. This sequence originates from a man aged 40-55 years in good health and CMV-seropositive. The CDR3 sequence is CASRTGAQETQYF. Here the CDR3 DNA reads TGTGCCAGCAGAACAGGGGCTCAAGAGACCCAGTACTTC.